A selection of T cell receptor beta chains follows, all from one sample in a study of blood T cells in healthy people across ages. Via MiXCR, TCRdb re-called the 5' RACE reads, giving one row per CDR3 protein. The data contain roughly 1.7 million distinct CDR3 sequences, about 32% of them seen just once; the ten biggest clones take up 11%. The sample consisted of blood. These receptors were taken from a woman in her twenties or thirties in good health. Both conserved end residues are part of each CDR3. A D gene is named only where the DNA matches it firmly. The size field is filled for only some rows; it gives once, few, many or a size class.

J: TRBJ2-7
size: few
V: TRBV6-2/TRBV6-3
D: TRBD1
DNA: TGTGCCAGCAGGTCAGGGACAGCTGGGTCCTACGAGCAGTACTTC
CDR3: CASRSGTAGSYEQYF

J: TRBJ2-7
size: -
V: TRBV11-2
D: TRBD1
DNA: TGTGCCAGCAGCTTAGGACAGGGGGACAACGAGCAGTACTTC
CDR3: CASSLGQGDNEQYF

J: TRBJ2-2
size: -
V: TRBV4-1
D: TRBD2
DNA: TGCGCCAGCAGCCTCCTCCCGGGGGGGGTTGGCACCGGGGAGTTGTTTTTT
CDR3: CASSLLPGGVGTGELFF

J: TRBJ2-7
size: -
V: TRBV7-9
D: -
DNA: TGTGCCAGCAGCGGCTTATCGTCACGGACTAAAACCTACGAGCAGTACTTC
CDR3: CASSGLSSRTKTYEQYF

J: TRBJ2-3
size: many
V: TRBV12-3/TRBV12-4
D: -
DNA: TGTGCCAGCAATCCCAACCAGGGGATTGGGACAGATACGCAGTATTTT
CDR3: CASNPNQGIGTDTQYF

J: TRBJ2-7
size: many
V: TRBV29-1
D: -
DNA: TGCAGCGCACAGGCCTCCTACGAGCAGTACTTC
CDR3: CSAQASYEQYF

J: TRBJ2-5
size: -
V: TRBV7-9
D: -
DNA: TGTGCCAGCAGCGTCACAGTGGGAGAGACCCAGTACTTC
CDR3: CASSVTVGETQYF

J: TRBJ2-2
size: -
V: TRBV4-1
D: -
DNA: TGCGCCAGCAGCCACAAGTTTGCCGGGCCTTCGAACACCGGGGAGCTGTTTTTT
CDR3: CASSHKFAGPSNTGELFF

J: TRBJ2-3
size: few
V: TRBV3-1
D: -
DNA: TGTGCCAGCAGCCAACGGGGGCGAAGCACAGATACGCAGTATTTT
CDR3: CASSQRGRSTDTQYF

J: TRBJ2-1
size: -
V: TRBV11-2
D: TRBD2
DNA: TGTGCCAGCAGCTACGTACTAGCGGGGAGTCAGCATGAGCAGTTCTTC
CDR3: CASSYVLAGSQHEQFF

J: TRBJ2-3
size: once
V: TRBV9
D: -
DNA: TGTGCCAGCAGCGTAGTTGGGGGATCGGATACGCAGTATTTT
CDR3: CASSVVGGSDTQYF

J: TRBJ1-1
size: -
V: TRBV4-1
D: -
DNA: TGCGCCAGCAGCCAAGAAACAGCGATTAACACTGAAGCTTTCTTT
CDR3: CASSQETAINTEAFF

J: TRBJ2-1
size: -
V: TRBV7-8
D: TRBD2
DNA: TGTGCCAGCTCGGGACTAGCGGGAGTCAGCTACAATGAGCAGTTCTTC
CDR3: CASSGLAGVSYNEQFF

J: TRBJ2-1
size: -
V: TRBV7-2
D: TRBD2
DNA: TGTGCCAGCACCTCGAGGGGGACTAGCGGCTACAATGAGCAGTTTTTC
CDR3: CASTSRGTSGYNEQFF

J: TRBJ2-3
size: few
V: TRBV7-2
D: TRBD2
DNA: TGTGCCAGCAGCTTTTTTCTAGCGGGCACAGATACGCAGTATTTT
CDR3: CASSFFLAGTDTQYF

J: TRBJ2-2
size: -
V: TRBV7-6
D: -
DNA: TGTGCCAGCAGTTCTAGCTTGGGGTTAGGCACCGGGGAGCTGTTTTTT
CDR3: CASSSSLGLGTGELFF

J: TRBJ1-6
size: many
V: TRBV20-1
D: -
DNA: TGCAGTGCTAGAGACAAACAATGGGCTCCCCTCCACTTT
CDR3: CSARDKQWAPLHF

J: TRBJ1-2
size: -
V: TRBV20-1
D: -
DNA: TGCAGTGCGCTGGCACAGGGTCGGTATGGCTACACCTTC
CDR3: CSALAQGRYGYTF

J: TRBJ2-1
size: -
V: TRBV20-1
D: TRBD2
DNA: TGCAGTGCTAGGAGGTCCGGGACTACCCATAATGAGCAGTTCTTC
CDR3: CSARRSGTTHNEQFF

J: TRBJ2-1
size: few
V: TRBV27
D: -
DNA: TGTGCCAGCAGTCTCTCCAAGCGTAATGAGCAGTTCTTC
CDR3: CASSLSKRNEQFF

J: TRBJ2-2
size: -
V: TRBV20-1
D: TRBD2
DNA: TGCAGTGCTCGATCGGGTAGCGGGAGTTGGACCGGGGAGCTGTTTTTT
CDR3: CSARSGSGSWTGELFF

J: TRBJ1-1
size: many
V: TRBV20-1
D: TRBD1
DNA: TGCAGTGCCCCGCGATCCGGGACAGGAAACACTGAAGCTTTCTTT
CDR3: CSAPRSGTGNTEAFF

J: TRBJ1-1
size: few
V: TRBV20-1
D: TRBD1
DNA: TGCAGTGCTAGTTTGCAGGGGGTTCGGACTGAAGCTTTCTTT
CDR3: CSASLQGVRTEAFF

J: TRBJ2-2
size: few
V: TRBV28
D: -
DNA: TGTGCCAGCAGTCCGCGGGACCGCGGCACCGGGGAGCTGTTTTTT
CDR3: CASSPRDRGTGELFF

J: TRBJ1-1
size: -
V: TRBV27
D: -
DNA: TGTGCCAGCAGTCCTGCATATAGCACTGAAGCTTTCTTT
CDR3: CASSPAYSTEAFF

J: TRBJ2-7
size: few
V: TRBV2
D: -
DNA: TGTGCCAGCAGTGACCCTATGCGTGAGCAGTACTTC
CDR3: CASSDPMREQYF

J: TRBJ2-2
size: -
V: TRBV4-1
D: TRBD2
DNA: TGCGCCAGCAGCCAAGAAGGGGCTAGCGGGGGGGGCCTCACCGGGGAGCTGTTTTTT
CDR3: CASSQEGASGGGLTGELFF

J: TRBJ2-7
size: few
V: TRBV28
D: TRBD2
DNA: TGTGCCAGCAGGAAAAGACTAGCGGGTACTTCTTACGAGCAGTACTTC
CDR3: CASRKRLAGTSYEQYF

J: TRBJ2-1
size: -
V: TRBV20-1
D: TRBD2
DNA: TGCAGTGCTAGGAGTTCTAGCGGGAGTTACAATGAGCAGTTCTTC
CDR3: CSARSSSGSYNEQFF

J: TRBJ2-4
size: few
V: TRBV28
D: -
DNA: TGTGCCAGCAGCCATGGGGCCAAAAACATTCAGTACTTC
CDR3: CASSHGAKNIQYF

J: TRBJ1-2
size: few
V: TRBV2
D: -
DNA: TGTGCCAGCAGTTGGATCTATGGCTACACCTTC
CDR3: CASSWIYGYTF

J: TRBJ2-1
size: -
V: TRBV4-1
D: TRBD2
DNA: TGCGCCAGCAGCCATCCTCCGGGACTAGCGGGGGGCAGCTCTTACAATGAGCAGTTCTTC
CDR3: CASSHPPGLAGGSSYNEQFF

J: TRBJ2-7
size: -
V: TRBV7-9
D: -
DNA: TGTGCCAGCAGCTTAGAAAGTGGCAGGGGCTTATTCGAGCAGTACTTC
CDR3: CASSLESGRGLFEQYF

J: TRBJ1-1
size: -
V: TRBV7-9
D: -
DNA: TGTGCCAGCAGCTTTGACAGTAGCACTGAAGCTTTCTTT
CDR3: CASSFDSSTEAFF

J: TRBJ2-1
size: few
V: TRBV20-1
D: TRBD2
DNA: TGCAGTGCTAGACCGGCAGCGGGAGGGAACTACAATGAGCAGTTCTTC
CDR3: CSARPAAGGNYNEQFF

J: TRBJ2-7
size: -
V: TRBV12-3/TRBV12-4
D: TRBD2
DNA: TGTGCCAGCAGTTTCGTGGTAGCGGGGAAGTACGAGCAGTACTTC
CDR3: CASSFVVAGKYEQYF

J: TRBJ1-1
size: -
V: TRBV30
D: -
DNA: TGTGCCTGGAGTCTTGCAGGGATTGCCACTGAAGCTTTCTTT
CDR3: CAWSLAGIATEAFF

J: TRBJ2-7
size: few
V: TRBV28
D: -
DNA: TGTGCCAGCAGGGGATCCACGCTTTCCTACGAGCAGTACTTC
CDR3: CASRGSTLSYEQYF

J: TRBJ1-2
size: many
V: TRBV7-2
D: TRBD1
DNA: TGTGCCAGCAGCGCCGGGACAGGGAATCATGGCTACACCTTC
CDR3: CASSAGTGNHGYTF

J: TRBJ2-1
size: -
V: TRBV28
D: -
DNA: TGTGCCAGCAGTGGTTCCGCTAGGTCCAATGAGCAGTTCTTC
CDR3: CASSGSARSNEQFF

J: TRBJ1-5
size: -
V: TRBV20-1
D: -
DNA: TGCAGTGCGGAACAGGGATATAGCAATCAGCCCCAGCATTTT
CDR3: CSAEQGYSNQPQHF

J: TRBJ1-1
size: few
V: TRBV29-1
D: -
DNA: TGCAGTTCCACTGGGAGCGGCGACACTGAAGCTTTCTTT
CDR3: CSSTGSGDTEAFF

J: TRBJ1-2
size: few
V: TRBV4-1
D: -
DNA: TGCGCCAGCAGCCAAGAGGGAGGATGGTACTATGGCTACACCTTC
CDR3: CASSQEGGWYYGYTF

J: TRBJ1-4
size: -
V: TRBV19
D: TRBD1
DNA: TGTGCCAGTACCCGGGACAGGTCGTCAGAAAAACTGTTTTTT
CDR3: CASTRDRSSEKLFF

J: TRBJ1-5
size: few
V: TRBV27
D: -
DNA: TGTGCCAGCAGCCCCTCATACAATCAGCCCCAGCATTTT
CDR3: CASSPSYNQPQHF

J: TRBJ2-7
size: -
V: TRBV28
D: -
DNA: TGTGCCAGCAGGCTCATAGGACGGTCCTACGAGCAGTACTTC
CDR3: CASRLIGRSYEQYF

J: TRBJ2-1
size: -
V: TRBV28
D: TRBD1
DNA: TGTGCCAGCAGTCTGACAGGGGTTGACAATGAGCAGTTCTTC
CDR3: CASSLTGVDNEQFF

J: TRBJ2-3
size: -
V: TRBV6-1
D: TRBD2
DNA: TGTGCCAGCAGTGCCTTTCCCCCTAGCGGGGGATCCTCGGATACGCAGTATTTT
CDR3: CASSAFPPSGGSSDTQYF

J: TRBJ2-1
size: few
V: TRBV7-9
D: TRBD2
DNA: TGTGCCAGCAGCTCGGGGGGGTATGAGCAGTTCTTC
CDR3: CASSSGGYEQFF

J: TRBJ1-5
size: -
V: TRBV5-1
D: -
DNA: TGCGCCAGCAGCGAAGGATGGGGGGAAAATCAGCCCCAGCATTTT
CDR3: CASSEGWGENQPQHF

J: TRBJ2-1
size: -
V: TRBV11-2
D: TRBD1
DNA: TGTGCCAGCAGCTTGGGAAGGGACAGGTTAAATGAGCAGTTCTTC
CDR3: CASSLGRDRLNEQFF

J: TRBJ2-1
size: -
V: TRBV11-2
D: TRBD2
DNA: TGTGCCAGCAGCTTAGGGTTGCGGGGGGGCGGCAATGAGCAGTTCTTC
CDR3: CASSLGLRGGGNEQFF

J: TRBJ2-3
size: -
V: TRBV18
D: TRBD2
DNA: TGTGCCAGCTCACCCGTACTAGCGGGAGGGCCAGGTACGCAGTATTTT
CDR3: CASSPVLAGGPGTQYF

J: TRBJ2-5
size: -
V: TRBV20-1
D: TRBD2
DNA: TGCAGTGCTAGGAGGGCTGGAGCGGGGAAAGAGACCCAGTACTTC
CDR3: CSARRAGAGKETQYF

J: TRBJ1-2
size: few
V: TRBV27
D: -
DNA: TGTGCCAGCAAATTAGGTGGCGCCTACTATGGCTACACCTTC
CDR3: CASKLGGAYYGYTF

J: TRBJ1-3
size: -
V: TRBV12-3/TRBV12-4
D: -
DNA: TGTGCCAGCAGTCCGGGACAAACCTCTGGAAACACCATATATTTT
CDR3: CASSPGQTSGNTIYF

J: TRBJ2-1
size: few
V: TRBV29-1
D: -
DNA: TGCGGCGTTGTGCCCTACAATGAGCAGTTCTTC
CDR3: CGVVPYNEQFF

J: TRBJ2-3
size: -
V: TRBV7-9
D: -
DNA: TGTGCCAGCAGCTTAAGTAGGTCTAGCACAGATACGCAGTATTTT
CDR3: CASSLSRSSTDTQYF